This is a list of T cell receptor beta chains from one sample in a study of T cells in Graves' hyperthyroidism and ophthalmopathy. TCRdb redid the calling of the multiplex PCR reads with MiXCR, one entry per CDR3 protein. Of fewer than 900,000 distinct CDR3 sequences in the sample, around 20% were seen once. The sequencing sample was made of blood. All receptors derive from a woman in her fifties or sixties with Graves' hyperthyroidism that later progressed to Graves' ophthalmopathy. The CDR3 runs from the conserved cysteine through the conserved F or W. A D gene is named only where the DNA matches it firmly. Where a row states a size, it is once, few, many or the class of an expanded clone; other rows omit it.

D: -; size: -; V: TRBV10-3; J: TRBJ1-3; DNA: TGTGCCATCAGTGAGACAGGGTACTCTGGAAACACCATATATTTT; CDR3: CAISETGYSGNTIYF
D: -; size: -; V: TRBV5-1; J: TRBJ2-7; DNA: TGCGCCAGCAGCTTGGCCTTGTACTCCTACGAGCAGTACTTC; CDR3: CASSLALYSYEQYF
D: -; size: -; V: TRBV12-3/TRBV12-4; J: TRBJ2-1; DNA: TGTGCCAGCAGTTTTATGAATGAGCAGTTCTTC; CDR3: CASSFMNEQFF
D: -; size: many; V: TRBV12-3/TRBV12-4; J: TRBJ1-1; DNA: TGTGCCAGCAGCAACGACAGAATTCTACTGAACACTGAAGCTTTCTTT; CDR3: CASSNDRILLNTEAFF
D: -; size: once; V: TRBV6-5; J: TRBJ1-6; DNA: TGTGCCAGCAGTTACTCCCCTCCCAAAGCAGGTTCACCCCTCCACTTT; CDR3: CASSYSPPKAGSPLHF
D: -; size: -; V: TRBV20-1; J: TRBJ2-5; DNA: TGCGGTGCCCTAGAGGCGGTCCAAGAGACCCAGTACTTC; CDR3: CGALEAVQETQYF
D: -; size: -; V: TRBV27; J: TRBJ1-1; DNA: TGTGCCAGCAGACATAACCGGGGTACTGAAGCTTTCTTT; CDR3: CASRHNRGTEAFF
D: TRBD1; size: few; V: TRBV7-2; J: TRBJ1-6; DNA: TGTGCCAGCAGCTTAGTTGGGACAGGAATGAATTCACCCCTCCACTTT; CDR3: CASSLVGTGMNSPLHF
D: -; size: few; V: TRBV6-1; J: TRBJ1-3; DNA: TGTGCCAGCAGTCAACAGGGAATCTCTGGAAACACCATATATTTT; CDR3: CASSQQGISGNTIYF
D: -; size: -; V: TRBV21-1; J: TRBJ2-3; DNA: TGTGCCAGCAGCACTTGGGGGTCACTAGCGGGGGGGCCTCAGGGGGTAACAGATACGCAGTATTTT; CDR3: CASSTWGSLAGGPQGVTDTQYF
D: -; size: many; V: TRBV5-1; J: TRBJ2-1; DNA: TGCGCCAGCAGGGCAGGACAAAACAATGAGCAGTTCTTC; CDR3: CASRAGQNNEQFF
D: -; size: -; V: TRBV19; J: TRBJ1-5; DNA: TGTGCCAGTAGTATGGTGGCAGGTTATCGGCCCCAGCATTTT; CDR3: CASSMVAGYRPQHF
D: -; size: few; V: TRBV9; J: TRBJ1-2; DNA: TGTGCCAGCAGCGTAGTAACACCGGGGCGCGAGTTAAGCTACACCTTC; CDR3: CASSVVTPGRELSYTF
D: -; size: -; V: TRBV12-3/TRBV12-4; J: TRBJ2-2; DNA: TGTGCCAGCAGTGCCCGGGGCTCAGGTGGAGGGGAGCTGTTTTTT; CDR3: CASSARGSGGGELFF
D: -; size: many; V: TRBV7-3; J: TRBJ2-6; DNA: TGTGCCAGCAGGAGTAGTGGGGCCAACGTCCTGACTTTC; CDR3: CASRSSGANVLTF
D: -; size: -; V: TRBV7-6; J: TRBJ2-2; DNA: TGTGCCAGCAGCTTAGTTGGCTTTACGAGGACCGGGGAGCCGTTTTTT; CDR3: CASSLVGFTRTGEPFF
D: -; size: many; V: TRBV11-2; J: TRBJ2-5; DNA: TGTGCCAGCAGCTCCCGGCTTTTGGGGGCTGGAGAGACCCAGTACTTC; CDR3: CASSSRLLGAGETQYF
D: -; size: many; V: TRBV2; J: TRBJ2-5; DNA: TGTGCCAGCAGTGAAGCGTGGAGCCAAGAGACCCAGTACTTC; CDR3: CASSEAWSQETQYF
D: TRBD2; size: many; V: TRBV20-1; J: TRBJ2-1; DNA: TGCAGTGCGAGAGTCCCGGGACTAGCGGGGGCCTCTTACAATGAGCAGTTCTTC; CDR3: CSARVPGLAGASYNEQFF
D: -; size: many; V: TRBV20-1; J: TRBJ1-2; DNA: TGCAGTGCTAGAGTAAACAGCAACTATGGCTACACCTTC; CDR3: CSARVNSNYGYTF
D: -; size: many; V: TRBV3-1; J: TRBJ1-1; DNA: TGTGCCAGCAGCCGTAAGGGGAACACTGAAGCTTTCTTT; CDR3: CASSRKGNTEAFF
D: -; size: few; V: TRBV30; J: TRBJ2-1; DNA: TGTGCCTGGAGTCCCTCCTCGAATGAGCAGTTCTTC; CDR3: CAWSPSSNEQFF
D: -; size: many; V: TRBV6-1; J: TRBJ2-2; DNA: TGTGCCACACAGCCAGAGAACACCGGGGAGCTGTTTTTT; CDR3: CATQPENTGELFF
D: -; size: many; V: TRBV5-1; J: TRBJ1-2; DNA: TGCGCCAGCAGCTCAGCGTCGGACGCCCATGGCTACACCTTC; CDR3: CASSSASDAHGYTF
D: -; size: -; V: TRBV27; J: TRBJ2-3; DNA: TGTGCCAGCAGCCTATTTACTACCCCAGATACGCAGTATTTT; CDR3: CASSLFTTPDTQYF
D: -; size: -; V: TRBV19; J: TRBJ2-7; DNA: TGTGCCAGTAGTATCGTGCGAGGCGGTACCGACCTGATTGGCGAGCAGTACTTC; CDR3: CASSIVRGGTDLIGEQYF
D: TRBD1; size: many; V: TRBV18; J: TRBJ1-2; DNA: TGTGCCAGCTCACTCCGAACAGGGGCCGATAACTATGGCTACACCTTC; CDR3: CASSLRTGADNYGYTF
D: -; size: few; V: TRBV6-2/TRBV6-3; J: TRBJ1-4; DNA: TGTGCCAGCAGTCGAACGACAGGATTAAATGAAAAACTGTTTTTT; CDR3: CASSRTTGLNEKLFF
D: -; size: -; V: TRBV30; J: TRBJ1-5; DNA: TGTGCCTGGAGCCAGGGACACCCTTTTAATCAGCCCCAGCATTTT; CDR3: CAWSQGHPFNQPQHF
D: -; size: many; V: TRBV20-1; J: TRBJ1-1; DNA: TGCAGTGCTAGAGCCAGGGTGGACACTGAAGCTTTCTTT; CDR3: CSARARVDTEAFF
D: -; size: -; V: TRBV10-2; J: TRBJ1-5; DNA: TGCGCCAGCAGTGAGACGGGGGGGAGAAGCCGAAGAAGATTAAATCAGCCCCAGCATTTT; CDR3: CASSETGGRSRRRLNQPQHF
D: -; size: -; V: TRBV3-1; J: TRBJ1-4; DNA: TGTGCCAGCAGCCAAGACTTAAGAGAAAAACTGTTTTTT; CDR3: CASSQDLREKLFF
D: -; size: many; V: TRBV7-8; J: TRBJ2-7; DNA: TGTGCCAGCAGCTTAGCGCGTCCCCACGAGCAGTACTTC; CDR3: CASSLARPHEQYF
D: -; size: few; V: TRBV6-2/TRBV6-3; J: TRBJ1-1; DNA: TGTGCCAGCAGTTACGTGGGGCGGGACACTGAAGCTTTCTTT; CDR3: CASSYVGRDTEAFF
D: -; size: few; V: TRBV7-2; J: TRBJ1-5; DNA: TGTGCCAGCAGCCCAGCCGGGCCTGGGGGCAATCAGCCCCAGCATTTT; CDR3: CASSPAGPGGNQPQHF
D: -; size: many; V: TRBV10-2; J: TRBJ2-1; DNA: TGCGCCAGCAGTGCTAGTTTGGACTCACCTTACAATGAGCAGTTCTTC; CDR3: CASSASLDSPYNEQFF
D: TRBD2; size: many; V: TRBV20-1; J: TRBJ2-5; DNA: TGCAGTGCTGTAGCGGGGGTGGAGACCCAGTACTTC; CDR3: CSAVAGVETQYF
D: -; size: many; V: TRBV11-2; J: TRBJ2-3; DNA: TGTGCCAGCAGCTTAGAGGTAGATACGCAGTATTTT; CDR3: CASSLEVDTQYF
D: -; size: many; V: TRBV11-3; J: TRBJ2-7; DNA: TGTGCCAGCAGCTTTACAGGGAGGGAGCAGTACTTC; CDR3: CASSFTGREQYF
D: -; size: -; V: TRBV9; J: TRBJ1-2; DNA: TGTGCCAGCAGCACCCAGGACAGAACCTTCTATGGCTACACCTTC; CDR3: CASSTQDRTFYGYTF